This record looks at one T cell receptor (beta chain) sequence and its context. Its antigen is not known. The data derive from a study of T cell responses to AZD1222 COVID-19 vaccine. Study results and limitations: Spike-specific TCR depth and breadth grew after two AZD1222 doses. Donors were chiefly white British, with a greater number of females, and clonal diversity was perhaps underestimated. Only a handful of AZD1222 recipients tested seropositive at baseline. The reported proportion of spike-specific TCRs targeting unmutated variant regions was nearly half.

V lost 5 bases and J lost 4; bases outside the gene matches: 5. The V gene's germline CDR1 is SNHLY and CDR2 FYNNEI. This CDR3 comprises 14 residues. Assay: immunoSEQ multiplex PCR; the TCRdb copy retains only in-frame clones and omits some. Among 210,000 or so clones listed, around 94% were seen once. The chain links TRBV2 to TRBJ2-7; 10 bases are shared with TRBD2. This sequence originates from an adult who received the MenACWY meningococcal vaccine as a control. Source: peripheral blood, taken 28 days after the second dose of the MenACWY control vaccine. The CDR3 loop reads CASSLAGGRYEQYF. The CDR3 bases are TGTGCCAGCAGTTTAGCGGGAGGACGGTACGAGCAGTACTTC.